The next 7 T cell receptor beta chains were all read from a single sample in a study of identifying expanded T cells in peripheral blood. The table came from immunoSEQ multiplex PCR; TCRdb's copy has only in-frame clones and leaves some out. The sample lists roughly 130,000 clones, roughly 90% occurring once. The sample consisted of blood. These receptors were taken from a person aged 18 to 70 in good health.

The chain joins TRBV5-1 to TRBJ2-7, with TRBD2 matching 7 bases. Trimming took 1 base from V and 7 from J; bases not matched to a gene: 14. Looked up from germline, CDR1 is SGHRS and CDR2 is YFSETQ. The CDR3 has 16 residues. CDR3 sequence (DNA): TGCGCCAGCAGCTTGAGAGGCGGGAGTTCGAGGGAGGAGCAGTACTTC. Translating it yields CASSLRGGSSREEQYF. The full variable domain, completed using reference TRBV5-1 and TRBJ2-7, is KAGVTQTPRYLIKTRGQQVTLSCSPISGHRSVSWYQQTPGQGLQFLFEYFSETQRNKGNFPGRFSGRQFSNSRSEMNVSTLELGDSALYLCASSLRGGSSREEQYFGPGTRLTVT.

This chain joins TRBV5-1 and TRBJ2-4, with a possible D match to TRBD1 (6 bases). The CDR3 is 14 residues long. In germline, CDR1 is SGHRS, CDR2 YFSETQ. The ends were cut back, 3 bases at V and 7 bases at J, with 14 bases in the middle. The CDR3 loop reads CASSSGQPENIQYF. The CDR3 DNA reads as TGCGCCAGCAGCTCGGGACAACCCGAGAACATTCAGTACTTC.

V and J are TRBV11-2 and TRBJ2-7, with 11 positions matching TRBD2. Per germline, CDR1 SGHAT and CDR2 FQNNGV. CDR3 length: 16 residues. Trimming took 6 bases from V and 2 from J; bases not matched to a gene: 9. CDR3 amino acids: CASSPSPSGGTYEQYF. The CDR3 bases are TGTGCCAGCAGTCCTTCGCCTAGCGGGGGGACCTACGAGCAGTACTTC.

The V gene is TRBV7-3, the J gene TRBJ2-5; D is possibly TRBD2 (5 bases). The germline gives CDR1 SGHTA, CDR2 FQGTGA. This CDR3 spans 15 amino acids. The V and J ends lost 5 bases and 1 base respectively, with 14 bases between them. CDR3 DNA: TGTGCCAGCAGCCCCCGCCGGGGAGCCCAAGAGACCCAGTACTTC. Its translation: CASSPRRGAQETQYF.

The V gene is TRBV5-1, the J gene TRBJ2-5, with D hard to call. The length of the CDR3 is 14 residues. The germline V and J ends were trimmed by 0 bases and 1 base, with 7 bases remaining between them. Germline lookup yields CDR1 SGHRS and CDR2 YFSETQ. This CDR3 reads CASSLGRAQETQYF. The CDR3 DNA is TGCGCCAGCAGCTTGGGACGAGCCCAAGAGACCCAGTACTTC.

The rearrangement uses TRBV14 and TRBJ1-2; D not resolved. The germline V and J ends were trimmed by 1 base and 4 bases, with 4 bases remaining between them. Germline assignment: CDR1 SGHDN and CDR2 FVKESK. The CDR3 consists of 12 residues. CDR3 nucleotide sequence: TGTGCCAGCAGCCAAGTGCCCTATGGCTACACCTTC. Protein sequence: CASSQVPYGYTF.

This chain connects TRBV25-1 to TRBJ2-7; 10 bases map to TRBD1. Germline CDR1 is MGHDK and CDR2 is SYGVNS. CDR3 length: 14 amino acids. V was clipped by 6 bases and J by 2 bases; unmatched bases: 4. The CDR3 coding sequence is TGTGCCAGCAGACCGGGACAGGGGACCTACGAGCAGTACTTC. The encoded protein is CASRPGQGTYEQYF.